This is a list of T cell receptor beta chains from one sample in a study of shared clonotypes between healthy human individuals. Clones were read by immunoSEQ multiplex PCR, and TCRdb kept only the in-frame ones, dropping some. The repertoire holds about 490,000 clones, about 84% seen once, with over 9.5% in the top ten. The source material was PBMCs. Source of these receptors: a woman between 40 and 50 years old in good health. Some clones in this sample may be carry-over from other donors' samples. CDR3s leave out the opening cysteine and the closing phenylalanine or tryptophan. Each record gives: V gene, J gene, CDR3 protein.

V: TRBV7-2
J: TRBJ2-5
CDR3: ASSSTGYQETQY

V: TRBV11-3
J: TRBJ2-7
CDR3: ASSSYRDPYEQY

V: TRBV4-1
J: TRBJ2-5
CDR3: ASSQAPPRGYQETQY

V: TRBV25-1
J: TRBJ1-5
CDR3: ASSEYGSNQPQH

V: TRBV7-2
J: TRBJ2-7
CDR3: ASSAQGDLNEQY

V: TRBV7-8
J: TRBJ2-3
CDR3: ASSLDTDTQY

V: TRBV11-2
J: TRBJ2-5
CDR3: ASSSGGGVRETQY

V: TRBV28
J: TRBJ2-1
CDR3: ASRQTSGRAWNEQF

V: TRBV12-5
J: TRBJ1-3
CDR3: ASGATGPGNTIY

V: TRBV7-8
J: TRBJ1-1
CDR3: ASSSRWGEAF

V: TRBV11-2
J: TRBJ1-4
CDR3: ASKSLGGTTNEKLF

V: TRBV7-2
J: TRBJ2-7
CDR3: ASSFSDGSYEQY

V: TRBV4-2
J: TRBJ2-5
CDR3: ASSQDGAGLAEQETQY

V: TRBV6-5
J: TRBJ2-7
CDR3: ASSYSADRYEQY

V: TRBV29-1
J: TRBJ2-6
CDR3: SVKGGGTGANVLT

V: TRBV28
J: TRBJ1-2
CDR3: ASSFRSGVYNYGYT

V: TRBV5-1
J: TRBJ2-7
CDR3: ASDSGQGTYEQY

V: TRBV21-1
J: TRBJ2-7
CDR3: ASSIHMETSGTRVLYEQY

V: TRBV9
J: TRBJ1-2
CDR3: ASSAPPGMALGYT

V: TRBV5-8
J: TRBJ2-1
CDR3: ASSTGTSSYNEQF

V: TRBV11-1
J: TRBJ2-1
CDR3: ASSPTGMDEQF

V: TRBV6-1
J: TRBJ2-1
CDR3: ASSETPGGPYNEQF

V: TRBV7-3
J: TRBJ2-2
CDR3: ASSKVAGGTPGELF

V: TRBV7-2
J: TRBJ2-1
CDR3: ASSPRVLKGGQF

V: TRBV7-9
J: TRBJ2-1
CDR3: ASSVRGLAGANEQF

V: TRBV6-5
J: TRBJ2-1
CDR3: ASSLPLRVHNEQF

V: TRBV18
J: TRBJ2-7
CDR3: ASSPPSAESYEQY

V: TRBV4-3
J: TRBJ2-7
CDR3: ASSHNYRDNSYEQY

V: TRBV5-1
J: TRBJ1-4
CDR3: ASSLGPESNEKLF

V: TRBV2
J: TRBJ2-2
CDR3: ASRGLKGHTGELF

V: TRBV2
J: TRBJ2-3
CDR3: ASSEDRLIVTDTQY

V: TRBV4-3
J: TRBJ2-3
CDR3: ASSQEGLASDTQY

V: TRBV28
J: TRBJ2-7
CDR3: ASSLTSGSWGEQY

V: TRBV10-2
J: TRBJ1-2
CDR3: ASRGAGEAYT

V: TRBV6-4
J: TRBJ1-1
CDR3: ASSESANRDTEAF

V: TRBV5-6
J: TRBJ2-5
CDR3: ASTPLVGRRGETQY

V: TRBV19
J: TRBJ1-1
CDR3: ASSPMRGTNTEAF

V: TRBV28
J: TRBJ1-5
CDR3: ASSNSRVGLGPQH

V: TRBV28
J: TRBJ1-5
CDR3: ASSLQGQPQH

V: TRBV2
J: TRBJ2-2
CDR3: ASSLAGSTNTGELF

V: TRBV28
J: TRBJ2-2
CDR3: ASLGPGSTGELF

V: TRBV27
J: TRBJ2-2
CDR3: ASSLFGRGTGELF

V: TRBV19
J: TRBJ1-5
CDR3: ASSMGATGELNQPQH

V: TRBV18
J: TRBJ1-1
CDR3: ASSPNGGMNTEAF

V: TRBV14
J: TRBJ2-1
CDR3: ASSQGQRRNEQF

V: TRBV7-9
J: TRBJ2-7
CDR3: ASSLGGNYEQY

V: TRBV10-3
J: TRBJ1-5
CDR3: AISDGLSNQPQH

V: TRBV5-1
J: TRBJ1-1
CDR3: ASSLALGGENTEAF

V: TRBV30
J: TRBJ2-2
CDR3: AWKGYAGELF

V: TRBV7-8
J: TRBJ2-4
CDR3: ASSIGDIQY